The TCR beta chain described here comes from a study of T cells in localized non-small cell lung cancer. This CDR3 contains 15 residues. The repertoire was sequenced with immunoSEQ multiplex PCR; TCRdb's copy has only in-frame clones and lacks some. The sample holds 86,000 or so clones, roughly 81% seen once. Study-level findings and limits: Tumor samples were not multi-region, leaving intratumor heterogeneity unexcluded. In uninvolved adjacent lung, T cell clonality reached its highest value, exceeding tumor. Longer overall survival was associated with a higher density of T cells in the blood. Out of the top 100 tumor clones, a median about 58 were seen in adjacent lung.

Worth noting for this clone: Its antigen is undetermined.

This clonotype was sampled from a man aged 40 to 70 with stage I lung adenocarcinoma. The rearrangement links TRBV21-1 to TRBJ1-4; the table assigns TRBD1, which was not confirmed against the DNA. TRBV21-1 is shown as a pseudogene. The sequences come from peripheral blood, collected before any cancer treatment. CDR3 sequence: CASSKYDRGNEKLFF. In nucleotides, the CDR3 is TGTGCCAGCAGCAAGTATGACAGGGGAAATGAAAAACTGTTTTTT.